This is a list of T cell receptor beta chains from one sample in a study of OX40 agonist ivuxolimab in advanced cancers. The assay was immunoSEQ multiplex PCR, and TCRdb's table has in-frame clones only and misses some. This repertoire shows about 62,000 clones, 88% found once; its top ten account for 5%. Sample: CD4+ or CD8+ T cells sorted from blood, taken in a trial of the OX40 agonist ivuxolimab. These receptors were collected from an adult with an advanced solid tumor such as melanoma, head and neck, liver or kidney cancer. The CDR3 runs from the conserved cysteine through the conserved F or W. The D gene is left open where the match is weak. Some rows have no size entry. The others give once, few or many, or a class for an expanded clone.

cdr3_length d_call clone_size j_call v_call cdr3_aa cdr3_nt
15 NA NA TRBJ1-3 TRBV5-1 CASSLEPGSGNTIYF TGCGCCAGCAGCTTGGAACCTGGATCTGGAAACACCATATATTTT
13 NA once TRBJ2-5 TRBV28 CASSLIQRETQYF TGTGCCAGCAGTTTAATCCAGCGGGAGACCCAGTACTTC
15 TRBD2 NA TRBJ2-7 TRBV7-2 CASSLYSGGILEQYF TGTGCCAGCAGCTTATATTCGGGGGGGATCCTAGAGCAGTACTTC
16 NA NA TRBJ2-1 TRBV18 CASSRVKSQGVNEQFF TGTGCCAGCTCACGAGTGAAGTCCCAAGGTGTCAATGAGCAGTTCTTC
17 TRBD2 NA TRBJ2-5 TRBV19 CASSMSSGVPRGETQYF TGTGCCAGTAGTATGTCTAGCGGGGTCCCCCGGGGGGAGACCCAGTACTTC
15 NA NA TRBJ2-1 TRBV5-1 CASSLGQGNHNEQFF TGCGCCAGCAGCTTGGGCCAGGGGAACCACAATGAGCAGTTCTTC
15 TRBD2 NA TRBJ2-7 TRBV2 CASSGEPGTTYEQYF TGTGCCAGCAGTGGAGAGCCCGGGACTACCTACGAGCAGTACTTC
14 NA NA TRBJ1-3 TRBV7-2 CASSTSVGENTIYF TGTGCCAGCAGCACCTCGGTGGGGGAAAACACCATATATTTT
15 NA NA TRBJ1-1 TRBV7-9 CASSLAPPDFTEAFF TGTGCCAGCAGCTTAGCCCCTCCGGATTTCACTGAAGCTTTCTTT
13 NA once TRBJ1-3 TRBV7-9 CASSLNTRNTIYF TGTGCCAGCAGCTTAAATACACGAAACACCATATATTTT
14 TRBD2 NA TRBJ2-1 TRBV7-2 CASSLQTSGGEQFF TGTGCCAGCAGCTTACAAACTAGCGGGGGTGAGCAGTTCTTC
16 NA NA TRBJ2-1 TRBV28 CASSALGGGPYNEQFF TGTGCCAGCAGTGCCCTAGGAGGGGGCCCCTACAATGAGCAGTTCTTC
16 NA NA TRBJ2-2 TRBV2 CASSVLTGQDTGELFF TGTGCCAGCAGTGTTCTAACAGGGCAGGACACCGGGGAGCTGTTTTTT
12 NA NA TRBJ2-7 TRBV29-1 CSVEAQGYEQYF TGCAGCGTTGAAGCGCAGGGGTACGAGCAGTACTTC
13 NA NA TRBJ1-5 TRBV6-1 CASIFGVGQPQHF TGTGCCAGCATATTCGGGGTGGGTCAGCCCCAGCATTTT
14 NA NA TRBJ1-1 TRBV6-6 CASSYSPVNTEAFF TGTGCCAGCAGTTACAGTCCCGTTAACACTGAAGCTTTCTTT
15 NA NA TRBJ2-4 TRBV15 CATSSGRLAKNIQYF TGTGCCACCAGCAGTGGCAGACTAGCCAAAAACATTCAGTACTTC
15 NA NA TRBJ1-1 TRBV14 CASSQDPGLNTEAFF TGTGCCAGCAGCCAAGATCCCGGGCTGAACACTGAAGCTTTCTTT
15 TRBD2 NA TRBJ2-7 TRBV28 CASNTAARDYSEQYF TGTGCCAGCAACACGGCTGCGCGGGACTATTCCGAGCAGTACTTC
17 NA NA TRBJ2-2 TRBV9 CASSVLSRQTNTGELFF TGTGCCAGCAGCGTACTATCGAGACAAACGAACACCGGGGAGCTGTTTTTT
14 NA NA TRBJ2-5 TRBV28 CASRDNTFQETQYF TGTGCCAGCAGGGATAATACGTTCCAAGAGACCCAGTACTTC
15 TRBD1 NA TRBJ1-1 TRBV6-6 CASSDRQGMNTEAFF TGTGCCAGCAGTGATAGACAGGGCATGAACACTGAAGCTTTCTTT
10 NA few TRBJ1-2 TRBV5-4 CAGSSGGYTF TGTGCCGGCAGCTCCGGCGGCTACACCTTC
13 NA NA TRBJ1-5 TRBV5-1 CASSLEGGQPQHF TGCGCCAGCAGCTTGGAAGGGGGACAGCCCCAGCATTTT
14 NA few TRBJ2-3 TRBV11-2 CASSPGLFTDTQYF TGTGCCAGCAGCCCTGGACTGTTCACAGATACGCAGTATTTT
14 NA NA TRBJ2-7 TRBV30 CAWSEGRQEPEQYF TGTGCCTGGAGTGAGGGACGGCAAGAACCCGAGCAGTACTTC